This T cell receptor beta chain was found in a study of CD8 T cells in Susac syndrome. General study findings and limits: Acknowledgment was made by the study that its TCR sequencing and HLA analysis involved a relatively small number of individuals.

Negative isolation yielded CD4+ and CD8+ T cells, and FACS enriched TEMRA cells. The RNA input was about 0.5 to 1 ug, and it was reverse transcribed with random hexamers. The TCR beta CDR3 was amplified by immunoSEQ multiplex PCR across 54 Vbeta, 13 Jbeta. TCRdb re-called the immunoSEQ multiplex PCR reads through MiXCR, storing one row per CDR3 protein. The data show just over 300,000 distinct CDR3 sequences, roughly nine tenths seen once. With V trimmed by 6 bases and J by 6 bases, 8 bases remained unmatched. This CDR3 comprises 15 residues. Notes on this clonotype: What it recognizes is unknown.

The rearrangement links TRBV12-3 or TRBV12-4 to TRBJ2-2, with 9 bases lining up with TRBD2. The TCR was taken from a human donor with multiple sclerosis. Sequencing was carried out using CD4+ T cells from PBMCs. CDR3 residues: CASSRLAGDPGELFF. The CDR3 region has the DNA TGTGCCAGCAGCCGGTTAGCGGGAGACCCCGGGGAGCTGTTTTTT.